The T cell receptor (beta chain) under discussion was sequenced for a study of shared clonotypes between healthy human individuals. As concerns this clone: What it binds is not known.

The germline V and J ends were trimmed by 7 bases and 4 bases, with 7 bases remaining between them. Germline-derived CDR1 and CDR2 are SNHLY and FYNNEI. This CDR3 comprises 12 residues. General study points: Generally, naive subsets (rather than memory subsets) showed larger estimated richness.

Across several immunoSEQ plates, the genomic DNA of each subset was split evenly. The assay was immunoSEQ multiplex PCR, and TCRdb's table has in-frame clones only and misses some. Of some 630,000 clones listed, around 72% are singletons. The chain combines TRBV2 with TRBJ1-4; D remains ambiguous. Sequencing was performed on memory CD4+ T cells sorted from blood. The subset was: CD45RA-negative fraction. The sequence came from a woman between 25 and 40 years old in good health. CDR3 in DNA: TGTGCCAGCAACCACGTTAATGAAAAACTGTTTTTT. Translation: CASNHVNEKLFF.